One sample yielded the 8 T cell receptor beta chains listed below, sequenced in a study of read filtering for tumor transcriptome and immune sequencing. The library was built from about 400 ng RNA with molecular barcoded adaptors for alpha/delta and beta/gamma chains. In TCRdb, the reads were re-called with MiXCR into one record per CDR3 protein. The table includes 35,000 to 40,000 distinct CDR3 sequences, 12% to 15% detected once. The specimen was a population of CD138-negative cells sorted from bone marrow. The receptors were gathered from a donor at least 40 years old with multiple myeloma.

This clonotype occurred many times. V and J are TRBV20-1 and TRBJ2-1; D possibly corresponds to TRBD1 (6 bases). Trimming took off 5 bases at V and 0 bases at J, with 11 bases between the two ends. CDR1 is DFQATT, CDR2 SNEGSKA, per germline (reference sequence). This CDR3 is 14 amino acids long. The CDR3: CSASGAHSYNEQFF. The DNA for the CDR3 is TGCAGTGCTTCAGGGGCCCACTCCTACAATGAGCAGTTCTTC.

This clonotype was counted at least ten times. The V gene is TRBV4-3, the J gene TRBJ1-3; D unresolved. V lost 1 base to trimming and J lost 8 bases, with 6 bases between them. The CDR3 is made up of 12 amino acids. CDR1 and CDR2 (germline): LGHNA, YSLEER. The CDR3 reads CASSQARDTIYF. The CDR3 nucleotides read TGCGCCAGCAGCCAAGCAAGGGACACCATATATTTT.

This chain connects TRBV29-1 to TRBJ2-5, with D unclear. The CDR3 sequence is 11 residues long. The V gene lost 7 bases and the J gene lost 3 bases, with 9 bases spanning the gap. Germline V gene lookup returns CDR1 SQVTM and CDR2 ANQGSEA. CDR3 amino acids: CSAGSEETQYF. The CDR3 bases are TGCAGCGCTGGGTCAGAAGAGACCCAGTACTTC.

This clonotype was observed at least ten times. V usage is TRBV2 and J usage is TRBJ2-1; TRBD2 aligns across 8 bases. Per the germline V gene, CDR1 is SNHLY and CDR2 is FYNNEI. The junction had 9 bases not matched to a gene; V was cut back by 7 bases and J by 7 bases. The CDR3 consists of 14 residues. Here the CDR3 DNA reads TGTGCCAGCAAAAAAGCGGGGGCGGGGAATGAGCAGTTCTTC. This encodes CASKKAGAGNEQFF.

A note on this clonotype: A far larger clone is off by one base, so a read error is likely. This rearrangement joins TRBV5-5 to TRBJ1-1; 9 bases align to TRBD1. Germline assignment: CDR1 SGHKS and CDR2 YYEKEE (reference sequence). This CDR3 is 12 amino acids long. V lost 3 bases, J lost 12 bases, and 6 bases stayed unmatched. The CDR3 here is CASSSWDRVSFF. DNA for the CDR3: TGTGCCAGCAGCTCCTGGGACAGGGTATCTTTCTTT.

The sample holds many counts of this clonotype. The chain has TRBV6-6 and TRBJ2-1, with 7 bases lining up with TRBD1. Trimming cost V 4 bases and J 8 bases; bases outside gene matches: 5. The CDR3 loop spans 13 amino acids. Looked up from germline, CDR1 is MNHNY and CDR2 is SVGAGI (reference sequence). CDR3 in DNA: TGTGCCAGCAGTTGGGACAGAGTCGATGAGCAGTTCTTC. This gives the protein CASSWDRVDEQFF.

The table lists this clonotype with a few counts. The chain employs TRBV7-9 and TRBJ2-2, with TRBD2 as a possible D gene (5 bases). Germline CDR1 SEHNR, CDR2 FQNEAQ (reference sequence). The CDR3 covers 17 residues. Trimming cost V 5 bases and J 6 bases, with 22 bases left between them. CDR3 region: CASSQRWSALDAGELFF. CDR3 coding DNA: TGTGCCAGCAGCCAAAGGTGGTCGGCACTAGATGCCGGGGAGCTGTTTTTT. Complete variable domain (other parts from reference TRBV7-9 and TRBJ2-2): DTGVSQNPRHKITKRGQNVTFRCDPISEHNRLYWYRQTLGQGPEFLTYFQNEAQLEKSRLLSDRFSAERPKGSFSTLEIQRTEQGDSAMYLCASSQRWSALDAGELFFGEGSRLTVL.

This clonotype appeared once. An end of the junction does not agree with germline; a read error may underlie this. The V and J genes are TRBV28 and TRBJ2-7, with D unclear. CDR1 MDHEN and CDR2 SYDVKM come from the germline V gene. The CDR3 is made up of 14 amino acids. The CDR3 region has the DNA TGTGCCAGCAGTTTATATCAGGTTTCTTACGGGCAGTACTTC. Encoded protein: CASSLYQVSYGQYF.